The 13 T cell receptor delta chains reported below all come from one sample, sequenced in a study of γδ T cells in repeated Plasmodium falciparum infection. TCRdb repeated clone calling on the multiplex PCR reads with CATT. The table has under 60,000 delta-chain clones, roughly 1.6% seen once. Gammadelta T cells were flow-sorted from PBMC into Vgamma9/Vdelta2+ and Vdelta2-negative populations for bulk analysis. Sequencing was done on a sample of gamma-delta T cells from blood. The receptors here all came from a pool of human donors (malaria-infected and uninfected, not separated).

CDR3 protein: CAWENTGGRPSKEKSIF. CDR3 in DNA: TGTGCCTGGGAAAACACCGGGGGGAGGCCCTCCAAAGAGAAAAGCATCTTT. No V gene call is available, although the J gene is TRDJ1. The CDR3 loop spans 17 amino acids.

A note on this clone: The TCRdb protein comes from a much larger clone and disagrees with this DNA's translation at residue 12, likely due to a read error; the protein given here is derived from the DNA. The V gene call is TRDV1, and the J gene call is absent; TRDD3, the table's D call, was not compared with the DNA. Looked up from germline, CDR1 is TSWWSYY and CDR2 is QGS. CDR3 length: 17 residues. CDR3 coding DNA: TGTGCTCTTGGGGAACTCTCGTCATTCTGGGGGGTACGACGCCTCATCTTT. Protein product: CALGELSSFWGVRRLIF.

At least ten counts were recorded for this clone. Since a much larger clone is just one base distant, this may be a read error. The rearrangement uses TRDV1 and TRDJ1; D gene ambiguous. Germline loops: CDR1 TSWWSYY, CDR2 QGS. V lost 8 bases and J lost 0, with 19 bases in between. This CDR3 contains 16 residues. The CDR3 DNA sequence: TGTGCTCTTAGAAAGTTGTTCGTCTCGTACACCGATAAACTCATCTTT. This sequence encodes CALRKLFVSYTDKLIF.

This clone has at least ten counts. TCRdb pairs this DNA with a much larger clone's protein that differs at residue 11, likely a read error; the protein shown was translated from the DNA. The chain is built from TRDV1 and TRDJ1; D call uncertain. The ends were cut back, 2 bases at V and 3 bases at J, with 22 bases in the middle. This CDR3 contains 18 residues. Germline V gene data show CDR1 as TSWWSYY and CDR2 as QGS. CDR3: CALGESRVRLVIPDKLIF. The CDR3 nucleotides read TGTGCTCTTGGGGAAAGTCGGGTACGTTTGGTGATTCCCGATAAACTCATCTTT.

This clone was recorded a few times. The amino acid sequence in TCRdb belongs to a much larger clone and departs from this DNA's translation at residue 9, likely a sequencing read error; the sequence shown is translated from the DNA. The chain couples TRDV1 to TRDJ1; the D gene is possibly TRDD2 (5 bases). TCRdb lists no J gene, so it was determined here by aligning the DNA to germline. Trimming stripped 4 bases from V and 0 bases from J, with 30 bases between. Per the germline V gene, CDR1 is TSWWSYY and CDR2 is QGS. The CDR3 is 21 amino acids. The CDR3 nucleotides are TGTGCTCTTGGGGTCCTGGCCTCGACCCCTACCCCGGTCGTTTACACCGATAAACTCATCTTT. This sequence encodes CALGVLASTPTPVVYTDKLIF.

In this sample, this clone turned up a few times. This DNA's translation differs at residue 17 from TCRdb's protein, which comes from a much larger clone; a read error is likely, and the protein shown is translated from the DNA. This chain joins TRDV1 and TRDJ1, with 7 bases fitting TRDD3. The J gene is absent in TCRdb and was assigned here via DNA matching to germline. V shed 2 bases and J 0 bases; nucleotides not matched to a gene: 27. The CDR3 is 23 amino acids. Germline V gene lookup returns CDR1 TSWWSYY and CDR2 QGS. The CDR3 sequence: CALGETSVLGRLGITTHTDKLIF. The CDR3 coding sequence is TGTGCTCTTGGGGAAACTTCGGTTCTAGGGAGACTGGGGATTACTACGCACACCGATAAACTCATCTTT.

About this clone itself: The protein that TCRdb holds for this DNA derives from a much larger clone and differs from the translated DNA at residue 19, which likely indicates a read error; the protein shown here is translated from the DNA. No J gene was assigned, while the V gene was called as TRDV1; the D segment call TRDD3 is taken from the table without a DNA check. The CDR3 is 21 amino acids. Germline CDR1 TSWWSYY, CDR2 QGS. CDR3 sequence: CALERPTVLYWGLPYTDKPIF. DNA of the CDR3: TGTGCTCTTGAGAGGCCTACAGTCCTCTACTGGGGGTTACCGTACACCGATAAACCCATCTTT.

This clone was found a few times. Other DNA sequences within the sample encode an identical CDR3. The chain links TRDV2 to TRDJ3; 10 nucleotides align to TRDD3. Here the J gene came from matching the DNA to germline, since TCRdb omits it. CDR3 size: 20 residues. Germline CDR1 reads GEAIGNYY; CDR2 reads EKD. V shed 7 bases and J 0 bases; nucleotides not matched to a gene: 14. The CDR3 nucleotides read TGTGCCTGCGACCCCACTGGGGGATCCCCAAGCTCCTGGGACACCCGACAGATGTTTTTC. This sequence encodes CACDPTGGSPSSWDTRQMFF.

As to this clone: Only one base separates this from a far larger clonotype, so it likely reflects a read error. The same CDR3 arises from other DNA sequences in this sample as well. The chain recombines TRDV1 with TRDJ1; maybe TRDD3 (5 bases). Germline CDR1 is TSWWSYY and CDR2 is QGS. This CDR3 is built from 19 residues. This chain's CDR3 is CALGEGRQATKGESDKLIF. The DNA for the CDR3 is TGTGCCCTTGGGGAAGGACGACAAGCGACGAAAGGGGAGTCCGATAAACTCATCTTT.

Notes on this clone: With a far larger clone one base away, a read error is the likely cause. At the DNA level, this CDR3 is encoded by other sequences in the same sample as well. The rearrangement links TRDV1 to TRDJ2; 13 bases line up with TRDD3. The CDR3 totals 22 residues. Germline CDR1 reads TSWWSYY; CDR2 reads QGS. The V and J ends lost 3 bases and 4 bases, in that order; junction bases with no gene match: 20. CDR3 sequence: CALGDQAFLGYWGIRWTAQLFF. Written as DNA, the CDR3 is TGTGCTCTTGGGGATCAGGCCTTCCTTGGGTACTGGGGGATACGTTGGACAGCACAACTCTTCTTT.

For this clone: A far larger clone is a single base away, which makes a read error likely. Other nucleotide sequences in the sample specify the same CDR3. V is TRDV1 and J is TRDJ1, with 11 bases fitting TRDD3. TCRdb records no J gene; here it was assigned by comparing the DNA to germline. Germline V gives CDR1 TSWWSYY, CDR2 QGS. The CDR3 is 22 amino acids. The CDR3 DNA sequence: TGTGCACTTGGGGAAGGAGTACCCCTCTCGTGGTGGGGGATACGGCGAACCGATAAACTCATCTTT. Its translation is CALGEGVPLSWWGIRRTDKLIF.

With respect to this clone: A read error likely explains this, since a far larger clone differs by one base. Other DNA sequences of this sample code for an identical CDR3. The chain links TRDV1 to TRDJ1; D unclear. TCRdb lists no J gene, so it was determined here by aligning the DNA to germline. The CDR3 spans 16 residues. CDR1 and CDR2 (germline): TSWWSYY, QGS. The CDR3 sequence: CALGDKVLIPSDKLIF. Here the CDR3 DNA reads TGTGCTCTTGGGGACAAGGTACTGATCCCGTCCGACAAACTCATCTTT.

This clone has ten or more counts. This may be a read error, as it is one base from a much larger clone. The identical CDR3 is also encoded by other nucleotide sequences in the sample. The genes are TRDV1 and TRDJ1; 7 bases agree with TRDD3. V dropped 2 bases and J dropped 7; count of bases not matched to a gene: 22. This CDR3 has 19 residues. Per the germline V gene, CDR1 is TSWWSYY and CDR2 is QGS. This chain's CDR3 is CALGEEVLRAWGLEVKLIF. The CDR3 DNA follows: TGTGCTCTTGGGGAAGAAGTGCTACGGGCCTGGGGGCTTGAGGTTAAACTCATCTTT.